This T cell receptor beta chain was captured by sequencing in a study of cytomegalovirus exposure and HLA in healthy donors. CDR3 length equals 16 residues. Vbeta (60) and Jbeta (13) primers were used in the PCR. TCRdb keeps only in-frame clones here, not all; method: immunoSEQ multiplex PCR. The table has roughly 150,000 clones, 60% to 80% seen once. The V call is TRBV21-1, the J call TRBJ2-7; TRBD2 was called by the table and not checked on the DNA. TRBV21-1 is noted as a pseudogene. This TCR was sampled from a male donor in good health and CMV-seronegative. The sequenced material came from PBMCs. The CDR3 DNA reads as TGTGCCAGCAGCAAAGTCGGAGCGCTCCCCACCTACGAGCAGTACTTC. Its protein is CASSKVGALPTYEQYF.